This is a list of T cell receptor beta chains from one sample in a study of shared clonotypes between healthy human individuals. The protocol was immunoSEQ multiplex PCR, while the TCRdb copy is restricted to in-frame clones and leaves out a portion. The table records 2 million to 3 million clones, about 92% of them present only once. Sequenced: naive CD4+ T cells sorted from blood. These receptors originate from a man aged 18-30 years in good health. The CDR3 runs from the conserved cysteine through the conserved F or W. Each record gives: D gene, V gene, clone size, J gene, CDR3 protein, CDR3 DNA. A D gene is named only where the DNA matches it firmly. Rows may omit the clone size; those that give it use once, few, many or a size class.

.	TRBV2	few	TRBJ1-1	CASSEGDTEAFF	TGTGCCAGCAGTGAAGGGGACACTGAAGCTTTCTTT
.	TRBV5-1	.	TRBJ2-7	CASSLGHLEQYF	TGCGCCAGCAGCTTGGGGCACTTGGAGCAGTACTTC
.	TRBV2	.	TRBJ2-7	CASSGNPNSYEQYF	TGTGCCAGCAGTGGCAACCCTAACTCCTACGAGCAGTACTTC
TRBD1	TRBV7-2	.	TRBJ1-5	CASSLGQGAPSNQPQHF	TGTGCCAGCAGCTTAGGACAGGGCGCCCCTAGCAATCAGCCCCAGCATTTT
.	TRBV11-2	.	TRBJ2-7	CASSLAPGTPYEQYF	TGTGCCAGCAGCTTAGCGCCAGGCACGCCGTACGAGCAGTACTTC
TRBD1	TRBV19	few	TRBJ1-1	CASTKTGLNTEAFF	TGTGCCAGTACCAAGACAGGGCTAAACACTGAAGCTTTCTTT
.	TRBV19	once	TRBJ2-7	CASSMSPNSYEQYF	TGTGCCAGTAGTATGAGCCCGAACTCCTACGAGCAGTACTTC
.	TRBV5-4	once	TRBJ1-2	CASSLGGRANYGYTF	TGTGCCAGCAGTTTGGGCGGACGGGCTAACTATGGCTACACCTTC
TRBD2	TRBV5-1	.	TRBJ2-3	CASSLVTGRGTDTQYF	TGCGCCAGCAGCTTGGTTACCGGGAGGGGCACAGATACGCAGTATTTT
TRBD1	TRBV6-6	.	TRBJ1-2	CASRRQGAGGYTF	TGTGCCAGCAGACGACAGGGGGCCGGGGGCTACACCTTC
.	TRBV9	.	TRBJ2-1	CASSAGTLGVYNEQFF	TGTGCCAGCAGCGCCGGGACTTTGGGGGTTTACAATGAGCAGTTCTTC
.	TRBV7-2	.	TRBJ2-1	CASSSDGISYNEQFF	TGTGCCAGCAGCTCAGACGGTATCTCCTACAATGAGCAGTTCTTC
.	TRBV7-2	.	TRBJ2-4	CASSLAVQGVGIQYF	TGTGCCAGCAGCTTAGCAGTGCAGGGCGTCGGCATTCAGTACTTC
TRBD2	TRBV6-5	.	TRBJ2-7	CASTMAGGLGVQYF	TGTGCCAGCACTATGGCGGGAGGGCTGGGAGTTCAGTACTTC
TRBD2	TRBV10-3	.	TRBJ2-2	CASSSLAATGELFF	TGTGCGTCGTCATCTCTAGCGGCTACCGGGGAGCTGTTTTTT
TRBD2	TRBV5-1	.	TRBJ2-7	CASSFPVAGGGEQYF	TGCGCCAGCAGCTTTCCCGTAGCGGGAGGTGGCGAGCAGTACTTC
TRBD1	TRBV6-1	.	TRBJ2-7	CASSEAWDRDTYEQYF	TGTGCCAGCAGTGAAGCATGGGACAGGGATACCTACGAGCAGTACTTC
TRBD2	TRBV2	.	TRBJ2-7	CASSGERGRSYEQYF	TGTGCCAGCAGTGGAGAGCGGGGGCGTTCCTACGAGCAGTACTTC
.	TRBV5-5	.	TRBJ1-5	CASSLSLGTHQPQHF	TGTGCCAGCAGCTTGTCCCTCGGAACGCATCAGCCCCAGCATTTT
TRBD1	TRBV9	.	TRBJ2-7	CASSVGGTGDYEQYF	TGTGCCAGCAGCGTAGGGGGGACAGGGGACTACGAGCAGTACTTC
.	TRBV6-5	.	TRBJ1-4	CASSYSGARNEKLFF	TGTGCCAGCAGTTACTCTGGTGCACGTAATGAAAAACTGTTTTTT
TRBD1	TRBV6-1	.	TRBJ2-7	CASSEVEGQVQYF	TGTGCCAGCAGTGAAGTGGAAGGACAGGTACAGTACTTC
TRBD2	TRBV30	.	TRBJ2-1	CAWSPGGPADNEQFF	TGTGCCTGGTCGCCGGGGGGTCCGGCGGACAATGAGCAGTTCTTC
TRBD1	TRBV6-5	.	TRBJ2-7	CASSYDDRGAYEQYF	TGTGCCAGCAGTTACGACGACAGGGGAGCCTACGAGCAGTACTTC
TRBD1	TRBV5-6	.	TRBJ1-2	CASSSRTGVIYGYTF	TGTGCCAGCAGCTCTAGGACAGGGGTGATCTATGGCTACACCTTC
TRBD1	TRBV7-9	.	TRBJ1-2	CASSLQGNYGYTF	TGTGCCAGCAGTTTACAGGGGAACTATGGCTACACCTTC
.	TRBV29-1	.	TRBJ2-3	CSAAEGGTDTQYF	TGCAGCGCCGCTGAGGGTGGTACAGATACGCAGTATTTT
TRBD2	TRBV4-1	.	TRBJ2-3	CASKASGADTQYF	TGCGCCAGCAAGGCTAGCGGGGCAGATACGCAGTATTTT
TRBD1	TRBV6-6	.	TRBJ2-7	CASSYTGVGEQYF	TGTGCCAGCAGTTATACAGGGGTGGGCGAGCAGTACTTC
.	TRBV13	few	TRBJ1-1	CASSRGPNTEAFF	TGTGCCAGCAGCCGGGGACCGAACACTGAAGCTTTCTTT
TRBD1	TRBV5-1	.	TRBJ2-3	CASSLGRGRVGDTQYF	TGCGCCAGCAGCTTGGGTAGGGGGCGAGTGGGAGATACGCAGTATTTT
.	TRBV21-1	.	TRBJ2-1	CASSKPSSGTAIEDEQFF	TGTGCCAGCAGCAAACCTAGCTCCGGGACAGCAATAGAAGATGAGCAGTTCTTC
.	TRBV6-5	once	TRBJ2-7	CASSSPVGRDYEQYF	TGTGCCAGCAGTTCGCCTGTTGGAAGGGACTACGAGCAGTACTTC
TRBD1	TRBV5-1	.	TRBJ1-4	CASRSYPGQGKATNEKLFF	TGCGCCAGCAGGTCTTACCCGGGACAGGGGAAGGCGACTAATGAAAAACTGTTTTTT
.	TRBV2	.	TRBJ1-4	CASSGGRTNEKLFF	TGTGCCAGCAGTGGTGGGAGGACTAATGAAAAACTGTTTTTT
.	TRBV19	.	TRBJ1-3	CASSPLGGNTIYF	TGTGCCAGTAGCCCCTTGGGTGGAAACACCATATATTTT
TRBD1	TRBV25-1	.	TRBJ2-2	CASSDPGTGLIGELFF	TGTGCCAGCAGTGATCCCGGGACAGGGCTAATAGGGGAGCTGTTTTTT
.	TRBV30	.	TRBJ2-7	CAWSVGSSYEQYF	TGTGCCTGGAGTGTAGGAAGCTCCTACGAGCAGTACTTC
.	TRBV5-4	.	TRBJ2-1	CASSSVGQGYNEQFF	TGTGCCAGCAGCTCCGTCGGGCAGGGTTACAATGAGCAGTTCTTC
TRBD1	TRBV19	.	TRBJ2-7	CASSIPGQGIYEQYF	TGTGCCAGTAGTATACCGGGACAGGGGATCTACGAGCAGTACTTC
TRBD1	TRBV5-1	.	TRBJ1-2	CASSKGQPYGYTF	TGCGCCAGCAGCAAGGGACAGCCCTATGGCTACACCTTC
.	TRBV10-3	.	TRBJ1-6	CAIQMGVNSPLHF	TGTGCCATCCAAATGGGGGTTAATTCACCCCTCCACTTT
TRBD2	TRBV28	.	TRBJ2-5	CASSASKRGRQETQYF	TGTGCCAGCAGCGCGAGTAAGCGGGGGCGACAAGAGACCCAGTACTTC
.	TRBV7-8	.	TRBJ2-7	CASSVGNEQYF	TGTGCCAGCTCCGTTGGGAACGAGCAGTACTTC
TRBD1	TRBV6-6	.	TRBJ1-4	CASNEQGKGEKLFF	TGTGCCAGCAATGAACAGGGGAAGGGTGAAAAACTGTTTTTT
TRBD2	TRBV2	.	TRBJ2-1	CASSEAAGGPGEQFF	TGTGCCAGCAGTGAAGCAGCGGGAGGGCCTGGTGAGCAGTTCTTC
TRBD2	TRBV6-5	.	TRBJ2-1	CASSYTSGMGEQFF	TGTGCCAGCAGTTACACTAGCGGGATGGGGGAGCAGTTCTTC
TRBD2	TRBV6-5	.	TRBJ2-7	CASSSGLAGTHEQYF	TGTGCCAGCAGCTCGGGACTAGCGGGAACCCACGAGCAGTACTTC
.	TRBV4-1	once	TRBJ2-6	CASSQGQAQSPVLTF	TGCGCCAGCAGCCAAGGACAGGCCCAATCGCCCGTCCTGACTTTC
.	TRBV30	.	TRBJ2-5	CAWSPGSGAQYF	TGTGCCTGGAGTCCCGGTTCAGGGGCCCAGTACTTC
.	TRBV6-1	.	TRBJ2-7	CASSEVKLDEQYF	TGTGCCAGCAGTGAAGTCAAGCTAGACGAGCAGTACTTC
.	TRBV7-8	.	TRBJ1-4	CASSLLGGATNEKLFF	TGTGCCAGCAGCCTACTAGGGGGTGCAACTAATGAAAAACTGTTTTTT
.	TRBV29-1	.	TRBJ1-1	CSVEVFGNTEAFF	TGCAGCGTTGAAGTATTTGGGAACACTGAAGCTTTCTTT
.	TRBV7-3	.	TRBJ2-2	CASSRTGELFF	TGTGCCAGCAGCCGCACCGGGGAGCTGTTTTTT
.	TRBV6-1	once	TRBJ1-1	CASSEAWGGAFF	TGTGCCAGCAGTGAAGCCTGGGGGGGAGCTTTCTTT
.	TRBV30	.	TRBJ2-1	CAWSVSGTNEQFF	TGTGCCTGGAGTGTTAGCGGAACTAATGAGCAGTTCTTC
.	TRBV10-3	.	TRBJ1-1	CAIRPPTGNTEAFF	TGTGCCATCAGGCCCCCGACAGGGAACACTGAAGCTTTCTTT
TRBD1	TRBV6-5	.	TRBJ1-1	CASSYTRGLNTEAFF	TGTGCCAGCAGTTACACCAGGGGGCTAAACACTGAAGCTTTCTTT